This is a list of T cell receptor beta chains from one sample in a study of T cell responses to AZD1222 COVID-19 vaccine. The data were produced by immunoSEQ multiplex PCR, yet TCRdb's version contains in-frame clones alone and is incomplete. The table includes 150,000 to 200,000 clones, around 94% detected once. The specimen comprised peripheral blood, sampled on day 0 of AZD1222 vaccination. The receptors stem from an adult in good health. Both conserved end residues are part of each CDR3. D genes are given only for firm matches. Expanded clones are given a class, and other clones once, few, many or no size at all.

V,J,D,size,CDR3,DNA
TRBV6-4,TRBJ1-5,TRBD1,.,CASREDRANQPQHF,TGTGCCAGCAGGGAAGACAGGGCCAATCAGCCCCAGCATTTT
TRBV4-1,TRBJ1-5,.,.,CASSQEGWQPQHF,TGCGCCAGCAGCCAAGAAGGGTGGCAGCCCCAGCATTTT
TRBV5-6,TRBJ2-5,.,.,CASRRSSPETQYF,TGTGCCAGCAGGAGATCCTCCCCCGAGACCCAGTACTTC
TRBV6-2/TRBV6-3,TRBJ1-5,.,once,CASSYHLIEGEPNQPQHF,TGTGCCAGCAGTTACCACCTTATAGAGGGAGAGCCCAATCAGCCCCAGCATTTT
TRBV28,TRBJ2-2,.,.,CASSVLSGGTNTGELFF,TGTGCCAGCAGCGTACTTTCGGGTGGCACTAACACCGGGGAGCTGTTTTTT
TRBV19,TRBJ1-4,TRBD1,.,CASNTGQGGEKLFF,TGTGCCAGCAACACGGGACAGGGGGGTGAAAAACTGTTTTTT
TRBV19,TRBJ1-3,.,.,CASSKGSSGNTIYF,TGTGCCAGTAGTAAAGGGAGCTCTGGAAACACCATATATTTT
TRBV30,TRBJ1-4,.,.,CAWSQGGEKLFF,TGTGCCTGGAGTCAGGGAGGTGAAAAACTGTTTTTT
TRBV30,TRBJ1-6,.,.,CAWSVSRLSSYNSPLHF,TGTGCCTGGAGTGTATCACGGCTGAGCTCCTATAATTCACCCCTCCACTTT
TRBV10-3,TRBJ1-2,.,.,CANYPLFCTF,TGTGCCAACTATCCCCTCTTCTGCACCTTC
TRBV19,TRBJ1-6,.,.,CASSRRDSPLHF,TGTGCCAGTAGTCGTCGGGATTCACCCCTCCACTTT